The 4 T cell receptor beta chains below come from one sample, sequenced in a study of blood T cell repertoires in COVID-19. The data were produced by immunoSEQ multiplex PCR, yet TCRdb's version contains in-frame clones alone and is incomplete. Among 250,000 to 350,000 clones listed, around 85% were seen once. Sequencing was done on a sample of peripheral blood. These receptors came from a human donor with COVID-19, enrolled during active disease. The donor label of this sample is uncertain.

This clone appeared once. The rearrangement links TRBV28 to TRBJ1-2, with D tentatively TRBD1 (5 bases). V was pared by 5 bases and J by 12 bases, with 19 bases between. Germline V gives CDR1 MDHEN, CDR2 SYDVKM. This CDR3 is built from 13 residues. CDR3 in DNA: TGTGCCAGCAGTGCACCTCGCGTTGGGGCCAACACCTTC. Translated: CASSAPRVGANTF.

V gene TRBV15 combines with J gene TRBJ2-7, with 9 bases aligning to TRBD1. This CDR3 is built from 16 residues. Germline V gene lookup returns CDR1 LNHNV and CDR2 YYDKDF (reference sequence). Trimming removed 1 base from V and 3 bases from J; junction bases left unmatched: 7. The CDR3 DNA is TGTGCCACCAGCAGAGCCCCTCCGGGACAGGGCTACGAGCAGTACTTC. Encoded protein: CATSRAPPGQGYEQYF.

The rearrangement joins TRBV2 to TRBJ1-1; a possible D gene is TRBD1 (5 bases). This CDR3 has 14 amino acids. V lost 5 bases, J lost 0 bases, and 10 bases lay in between. The V gene's germline CDR1 is SNHLY and CDR2 FYNNEI. CDR3 residues: CASSIQVLNTEAFF. The CDR3 DNA reads as TGTGCCAGCAGTATACAGGTGTTGAACACTGAAGCTTTCTTT.

V is TRBV19 and J is TRBJ2-3; no reliable D call. The V end lost 6 bases, the J end lost 0 bases, and 7 bases lay between the germline ends. CDR3 length: 13 amino acids. In germline, CDR1 is LNHDA, CDR2 SQIVND (reference sequence). This CDR3 reads CASSPFSTDTQYF. The CDR3 DNA follows: TGTGCCAGTAGCCCTTTTAGCACAGATACGCAGTATTTT.